Listed here are 23 T cell receptor beta chains from one sample, sequenced in a study of control samples from healthy donors and cancer patients. Only in-frame clones appear in the TCRdb table, and some are missing; sequencing was by immunoSEQ multiplex PCR. The sample has approximately 98,000 clones, about 80% seen once. Sequenced sample: blood. The receptors were gathered from a man aged 18 to 29 in good health.

Turning to this clone: This sample includes further DNA sequences coding for the same CDR3. The rearrangement links TRBV6-5 to TRBJ2-1; perhaps TRBD2 as D (6 bases). This CDR3 region has 14 residues. Germline V CDR1 and CDR2: MNHEY, SVGAGI. The V end was cut by 5 bases, the J end by 1 base, with 9 bases between. As DNA, the CDR3 is TGTGCCAGCAGTCCGGGGACTTCCTACAATGAGCAGTTCTTC. Protein product: CASSPGTSYNEQFF.

This rearrangement joins TRBV7-6 to TRBJ1-6; 8 bases agree with TRBD1. With V trimmed by 6 bases and J by 7 bases, 8 bases remained unmatched. The CDR3 length is 15 residues. The germline V gene encodes CDR1 SGHVS and CDR2 FNYEAQ. The CDR3 region has the DNA TGTGCCAGCAGACAGGGACAGGCGGGAAATTCACCCCTCCACTTT. Protein product: CASRQGQAGNSPLHF.

V and J are TRBV9 and TRBJ1-2; a possible D gene is TRBD1 (6 bases). V dropped 0 bases and J dropped 8 bases, with 17 bases sitting between them. CDR3 length: 15 amino acids. CDR1 and CDR2 from the germline V gene are SGDLS and YYNGEE. CDR3 in amino acids: CASSVATLGGAGYTF. CDR3 DNA: TGTGCCAGCAGCGTAGCTACGTTAGGGGGGGCGGGCTACACCTTC. Drawing the rest from reference TRBV9 and TRBJ1-2, the complete variable domain is DSGVTQTPKHLITATGQRVTLRCSPRSGDLSVYWYQQSLDQGLQFLIQYYNGEERAKGNILERFSAQQFPDLHSELNLSSLELGDSALYFCASSVATLGGAGYTFGSGTRLTVV.

This clone was seen only once. The chain couples TRBV23-1 to TRBJ1-5; possibly TRBD1 for D (5 bases). TRBV23-1 falls under the ORF class, with uncertain function. This CDR3 has 16 amino acids. V lost 0 bases and J 0 bases, leaving 9 bases between the germline ends. CDR3 region: CASSQSRDPSNQPQHF. The CDR3 coding sequence is TGCGCCAGCAGTCAATCCAGGGACCCTAGCAATCAGCCCCAGCATTTT.

This clone was seen only once. The chain links TRBV24-1 to TRBJ2-3; TRBD1 or TRBD2 may be the D gene (6 bases each). Deletions cut 3 bases from V and 3 bases from J, with 12 bases between. In germline, CDR1 is KGHDR, CDR2 SFDVKD. The CDR3 has 15 residues. The CDR3 loop reads CATSDRGARTDTQYF. CDR3 bases: TGTGCCACCAGTGATAGGGGGGCACGGACAGATACGCAGTATTTT.

J is TRBJ2-7 and V is TRBV5-1; 8 bases agree with TRBD1. CDR3 size: 15 residues. With 4 bases clipped from V and 2 bases from J, the junction kept 8 bases outside the gene matches. The V gene's germline CDR1 is SGHRS and CDR2 YFSETQ. CDR3 in amino acids: CASSLRPDRAYEQYF. As DNA, the CDR3 is TGCGCCAGCAGCCTTCGGCCGGACAGGGCCTACGAGCAGTACTTC.

In this sample, this clone turned up once. The V call is TRBV7-9, the J call TRBJ2-5; 7 bases align to TRBD2. Unmatched junction bases numbered 10, after V lost 4 bases and J lost 2 bases. Germline-derived CDR1 and CDR2 are SEHNR and FQNEAQ (reference sequence). The CDR3 extends over 16 amino acids. The CDR3 DNA reads as TGTGCCAGCAGCTCCGGAGCGGGGAGCCTTCAAGAGACCCAGTACTTC. This translates into CASSSGAGSLQETQYF.

The V gene is TRBV19, the J gene TRBJ1-5; D uncertain. The CDR3 length is 14 residues. CDR1 and CDR2 (germline): LNHDA, SQIVND (reference sequence). The V and J ends lost 5 bases and 3 bases respectively, with 11 bases between them. The CDR3 reads CASSYRGFNQPQHF. Here the CDR3 DNA reads TGTGCCAGTAGTTACCGGGGATTCAATCAGCCCCAGCATTTT.

This chain uses TRBV6-2 or TRBV6-3 with TRBJ2-7, with D possibly being TRBD1 (5 bases). The CDR3 length is 14 residues. Trimming shortened V by 0 bases and J by 1 base, and 7 bases separated the two germline ends. Germline loops: CDR1 MNHEY, CDR2 SVGEGT. CDR3 sequence reads: CASSYSAGSYEQYV. CDR3 nucleotides: TGTGCCAGCAGTTACTCTGCAGGGTCCTACGAGCAGTACGTC.

V gene TRBV20-1 combines with J gene TRBJ2-1; D unclear. There are 11 residues in the CDR3. V shed 3 bases and J shed 6 bases, with 6 bases lying between them. CDR1 and CDR2 from the germline V gene are DFQATT and SNEGSKA (reference sequence). In DNA form, the CDR3 reads TGCAGTGCTAGGAACGTCAATGAGCAGTTCTTC. Amino acid sequence: CSARNVNEQFF.

V usage is TRBV5-4 and J usage is TRBJ1-3; D is ambiguous. CDR1 SGHNT and CDR2 YYREEE come from the germline V gene (reference sequence). The CDR3 runs to 16 residues. V was trimmed by 0 bases and J by 0 bases, leaving 10 bases between them. The CDR3 DNA reads as TGTGCCAGCAGCTTGGATTATCGGGGCTCTGGAAACACCATATATTTT. Translating it yields CASSLDYRGSGNTIYF.

V gene TRBV4-1 combines with J gene TRBJ2-3, with D unclear. The CDR3 contains 15 residues. The germline CDR1 and CDR2 sequences are MGHRA and YSYEKL. Deletions cut 4 bases from V and 0 bases from J, with 11 bases between. The CDR3 here is CASSLKALSTDTQYF. The CDR3 DNA reads TGCGCCAGCAGCCTCAAGGCCCTTAGCACAGATACGCAGTATTTT.

V gene TRBV20-1 combines with J gene TRBJ1-4; D call uncertain. The CDR3 is 10 residues long. The V and J ends lost 6 bases and 8 bases respectively, with 7 bases between them. Looked up from germline, CDR1 is DFQATT and CDR2 is SNEGSKA (reference sequence). Here the CDR3 DNA reads TGCAGTGCGGCGGGGGAAAAACTGTTTTTT. Its translation is CSAAGEKLFF.

The CDR3 region is CASSESVSGGAYPQYV. CDR3 DNA sequence: TGCGCCAGCAGTGAGTCGGTTAGCGGGGGGGCTTATCCGCAGTACGTC. The gene calls are TRBV10-2 and TRBJ2-7; 11 bases fit TRBD2. V shed 0 bases, J shed 9 bases, and the junction held 10 bases outside the gene matches. This CDR3 comprises 16 residues. In germline, CDR1 is WSHSY, CDR2 SAAADI.

This clone has just a few counts. The J gene is TRBJ2-4, the V gene TRBV6-1; possibly TRBD2 for D (5 bases). V was trimmed by 4 bases and J by 1 base, leaving 17 bases between them. CDR1 and CDR2 from the germline V gene are MNHNS and SASEGT. The CDR3 runs to 17 residues. In DNA form, the CDR3 reads TGTGCCAGCAGTGCCCCGTCTCGAGGGATGGCCAAAAACATTCAGTACTTC. This sequence encodes CASSAPSRGMAKNIQYF.

This chain joins TRBV19 and TRBJ2-2; 9 bases fit TRBD2. This CDR3 contains 17 residues. Germline CDR1 and CDR2: LNHDA and SQIVND (reference sequence). The V and J ends lost 10 bases and 6 bases, in that order; junction bases with no gene match: 18. CDR3 nucleotides: TGTGCCACCCGGGGCGGCGGGGGGGCCCGGTGGGCCGGGGAGCTGTTTTTT. Translating gives CATRGGGGARWAGELFF. The complete variable domain, with remaining parts taken from reference TRBV19 and TRBJ2-2, reads DGGITQSPKYLFRKEGQNVTLSCEQNLNHDAMYWYRQDPGQGLRLIYYSQIVNDFQKGDIAEGYSVSREKKESFPLTVTSAQKNPTAFYLCATRGGGGARWAGELFFGEGSRLTVL.

The CDR3 here is CASSPRAGEYNQPQHF. The CDR3 nucleotides are TGTGCCAGCTCACCACGGGCAGGGGAATACAATCAGCCCCAGCATTTT. The chain recombines TRBV18 with TRBJ1-5; the D gene is possibly TRBD1 (6 bases). The CDR3 is 16 amino acids. Trimming shortened V by 1 base and J by 3 bases, and 13 bases separated the two germline ends. Germline CDR1 is KGHSH and CDR2 is LQKENI.

This chain connects TRBV12-3 or TRBV12-4 to TRBJ2-3; D tentatively fits TRBD1 or TRBD2 (5 bases each). The length of the CDR3 is 12 residues. V was shortened by 6 bases and J by 6 bases, with 10 bases between the two germline ends. CDR3 protein: CASRGTRDTQYF. CDR3 in DNA: TGTGCCAGCAGGGGGACGAGGGATACGCAGTATTTT.

This clone was seen a few times. The rearrangement uses TRBV2 and TRBJ2-7; D uncertain. The V end was cut by 5 bases, the J end by 4 bases, with 9 bases between. Germline CDR1 is SNHLY and CDR2 is FYNNEI. This CDR3 contains 12 residues. DNA for the CDR3: TGTGCCAGCAGTTCGGATTTTTACGAGCAGTACGTC. As protein: CASSSDFYEQYV.

V is TRBV28 and J is TRBJ2-3; tentative D call: TRBD1 (6 bases). The CDR3 extends over 14 amino acids. Germline V lookup: CDR1 MDHEN, CDR2 SYDVKM. The V end was cut by 5 bases, the J end by 2 bases, with 11 bases between. The CDR3 bases are TGTGCCAGCAGTGAGAGGGGACACACAGATACGCAGTATTTT. Amino acids: CASSERGHTDTQYF. Using reference TRBV28 and TRBJ2-3 for the parts outside the CDR3, the full variable domain is DVKVTQSSRYLVKRTGEKVFLECVQDMDHENMFWYRQDPGLGLRLIYFSYDVKMKEKGDIPEGYSVSREKKERFSLILESASTNQTSMYLCASSERGHTDTQYFGPGTRLTVL.

The chain uses TRBV7-2 and TRBJ2-7; TRBD2 aligns across 12 bases. CDR1 is SGHTA and CDR2 is FQGNSA in the germline V gene. V trimming: 1 base; J trimming: 3 bases; junction bases outside the gene matches: 4. CDR3 size: 16 residues. CDR3 sequence: CASSLGVTSGGYEQYF. The DNA of the CDR3 is TGTGCCAGCAGCTTAGGAGTGACTAGCGGGGGCTACGAGCAGTACTTC.

The rearrangement uses TRBV6-1 and TRBJ1-6; D is ambiguous. Trimming removed 3 bases from V and 1 base from J, with 13 bases in between. The CDR3 extends over 17 amino acids. CDR1 and CDR2 from the germline V gene are MNHNS and SASEGT. The CDR3 loop is CASSEVRQASYNSPLHF. In DNA form, the CDR3 reads TGTGCCAGCAGTGAGGTCAGGCAGGCATCCTATAATTCACCCCTCCACTTT.

The chain couples TRBV3-1 (or the pseudogene TRBV3-2) to TRBJ2-2; D is perhaps TRBD1 (6 bases). The CDR3 totals 14 residues. In germline, CDR1 is LGHDT, CDR2 YNNKEL (reference sequence). The ends were cut back, 3 bases at V and 1 base at J, with 6 bases in the middle. The CDR3: CASSQGQNTGELFF. The DNA for the CDR3 is TGTGCCAGCAGCCAGGGACAGAACACCGGGGAGCTGTTTTTT.